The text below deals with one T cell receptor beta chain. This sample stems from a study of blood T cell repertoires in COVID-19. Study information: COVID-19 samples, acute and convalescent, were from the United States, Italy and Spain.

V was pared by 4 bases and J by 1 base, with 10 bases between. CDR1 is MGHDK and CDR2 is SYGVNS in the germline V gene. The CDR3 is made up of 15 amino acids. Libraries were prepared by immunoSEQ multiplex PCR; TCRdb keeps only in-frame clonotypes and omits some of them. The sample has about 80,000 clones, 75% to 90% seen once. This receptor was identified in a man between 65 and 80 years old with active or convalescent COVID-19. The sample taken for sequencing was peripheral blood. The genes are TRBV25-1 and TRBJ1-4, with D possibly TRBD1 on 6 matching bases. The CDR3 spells CASSGHRVTNEKLFF. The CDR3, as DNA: TGTGCCAGCAGTGGGCACAGGGTAACTAATGAAAAACTGTTTTTT.